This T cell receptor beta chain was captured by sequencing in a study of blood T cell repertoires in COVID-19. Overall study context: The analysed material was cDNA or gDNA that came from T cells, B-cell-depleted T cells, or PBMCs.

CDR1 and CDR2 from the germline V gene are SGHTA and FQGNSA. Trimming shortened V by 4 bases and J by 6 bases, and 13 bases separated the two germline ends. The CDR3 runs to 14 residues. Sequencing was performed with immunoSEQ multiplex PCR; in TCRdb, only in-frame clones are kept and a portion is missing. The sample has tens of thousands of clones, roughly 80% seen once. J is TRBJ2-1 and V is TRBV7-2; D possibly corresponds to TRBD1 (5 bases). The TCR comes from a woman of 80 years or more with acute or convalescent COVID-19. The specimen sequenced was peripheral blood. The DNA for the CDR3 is TGTGCCAGCAGCTCAATCCCAGGGTTCAATGAGCAGTTCTTC. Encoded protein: CASSSIPGFNEQFF. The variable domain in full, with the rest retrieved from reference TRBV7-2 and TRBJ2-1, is GAGVSQSPSNKVTEKGKDVELRCDPISGHTALYWYRQSLGQGLEFLIYFQGNSAPDKSGLPSDRFSAERTGGSVSTLTIQRTQQEDSAVYLCASSSIPGFNEQFFGPGTRLTVL.